This passage covers 11 T cell receptor beta chains from one sample sequenced in a study of breast tumors, draining lymph nodes, adjacent tissues. The lymph nodes were axillary draining lymph nodes from breast cancer patients. TCRdb itself ran the multiplex PCR reads through MiXCR, one entry per CDR3 protein. Found here are approximately 180,000 distinct CDR3 sequences, approximately 33% of them singletons; the top ten hold 3% to 4%. Specimen: axillary lymph node tissue. The receptors originated from a female donor with breast cancer. Some clones in this sample may be carry-over from other donors' samples.

The V call is TRBV11-2, the J call TRBJ1-4, with D possibly being TRBD1 (6 bases). The CDR3 contains 11 residues. Trimming removed 5 bases at V and 13 bases at J, with 11 bases between. Per germline, CDR1 SGHAT and CDR2 FQNNGV. The CDR3 region is CASSPGTLLFF. The CDR3 region has the DNA TGTGCCAGCAGCCCCGGGACATTACTGTTTTTT.

Notes on this clonotype: A much larger clone sits a single nucleotide away, making a read error possible. This chain links TRBV2 with TRBJ1-1, with D unclear. Germline-derived CDR1 and CDR2 are SNHLY and FYNNEI. This CDR3 comprises 13 residues. CDR3 loop: CASGEGLNTEAFF. The CDR3 region has the DNA TGTGCCAGCGGTGAAGGCTTGAACACTGAAGCTTTCTTT.

Notes on this clonotype: A read error may be the cause here, since a much bigger clone is one base away. The chain uses TRBV20-1 and TRBJ1-5; D gene unclear. The CDR3 totals 11 residues. CDR1 is DFQATT and CDR2 is SNEGSKA in the germline V gene (reference sequence). The CDR3 coding sequence is TGCAGTGCACACGCGGGATGGACCCAGCCTTTT. Translating it yields CSAHAGWTQPF.

In regard to this clonotype: A much more abundant neighbour one base away suggests this may be a read error. The J gene is TRBJ2-7, the V gene TRBV6-1, with D perhaps being TRBD1 or TRBD2 (6 bases each). Germline-derived CDR1 and CDR2 are MNHNS and SASEGT. The CDR3 spans 14 residues. The CDR3 protein is CARRGLLEAYEQYF. For the CDR3, the DNA is TGTGCCCGCAGGGGACTGTTAGAAGCCTACGAGCAGTACTTC.

This clonotype was counted only a few times. A much larger clone sits a single nucleotide away, making a read error possible. The rearrangement joins TRBV5-6 to TRBJ1-5; the D gene is possibly TRBD1 (5 bases). Germline-derived CDR1 and CDR2 are SGHDT and YYEEEE. The CDR3 extends over 15 amino acids. The V and J ends lost 3 bases and 2 bases respectively, with 12 bases between them. CDR3 bases: TGTGCCAGCAGCTGGCAGGGTGCGGGCAATCAGCCCCAGCATTTT. Translation gives CASSWQGAGNQPQHF.

This clonotype occurred many times. The chain is built from TRBV5-5 and TRBJ2-1; 9 bases map to TRBD1. This CDR3 is built from 15 residues. J gave up 4 bases and V 3 bases, and 5 bases lay outside the gene matches. Germline CDR1 is SGHKS and CDR2 is YYEKEE (reference sequence). In DNA form, the CDR3 reads TGTGCCAGCAGCTCGGGACAGGGAAATTACAATGAGCAGTTCTTC. The encoded protein is CASSSGQGNYNEQFF.

The J gene is TRBJ2-2, the V gene TRBV5-1; no clear D gene. The ends were cut back, 3 bases at V and 2 bases at J, with 11 bases in the middle. The CDR3 extends over 15 amino acids. Looked up from germline, CDR1 is SGHRS and CDR2 is YFSETQ. CDR3 amino acids: CASSSLRTNTGELFF. CDR3 nucleotides: TGCGCCAGCAGCTCACTAAGGACCAACACCGGGGAGCTGTTTTTT.

This clonotype was seen at least ten times. CDR3: CATELGLAGGLSYEQYF. The CDR3 DNA sequence: TGTGCCACCGAGCTCGGACTAGCGGGAGGCCTCTCCTACGAGCAGTACTTC. J is TRBJ2-7 and V is TRBV6-6, with 14 bases aligning to TRBD2. The V gene's germline CDR1 is MNHNY and CDR2 SVGAGI (reference sequence). The CDR3 runs to 17 residues. Unmatched junction bases numbered 11, after V lost 10 bases and J lost 0 bases.

Concerning this clonotype: The conserved phenylalanine or tryptophan is not found at the CDR3 terminus, so this likely reflects a read error. The J gene is TRBJ1-1, the V gene TRBV7-9; 7 bases are a match to TRBD1. The CDR3 is made up of 14 amino acids. The junction had 8 bases not matched to a gene; V was cut back by 4 bases and J by 6 bases. Germline loops: CDR1 SEHNR, CDR2 FQNEAQ (reference sequence). The CDR3 spells CASSSGTERAEAFS. The CDR3 bases are TGTGCCAGCAGCTCGGGGACAGAAAGGGCTGAAGCTTTCTCT.

This clonotype appeared many times. The germline gene is not matched at one end of the junction; a read error may be the cause. The rearrangement links TRBV6-6 to TRBJ1-5; tentatively, D is TRBD1 (6 bases). Germline V gives CDR1 MNHNY, CDR2 SVGAGI (reference sequence). The CDR3 has 14 amino acids. This CDR3 reads CASSHSGVDQPQHF. CDR3 DNA sequence: TGTGCCAGCAGTCACTCAGGGGTGGATCAGCCCCAGCATTTT.

This clonotype has at least ten counts. The chain combines TRBV28 with TRBJ2-7; possible D gene TRBD1, 5 bases. The CDR3 is 14 residues long. V lost 2 bases and J 3 bases, leaving 11 bases between the germline ends. Germline V gene lookup returns CDR1 MDHEN and CDR2 SYDVKM. The CDR3: CASSLRGMYYEQYF. The CDR3 coding sequence is TGTGCCAGCAGTTTAAGGGGAATGTACTACGAGCAGTACTTC.